The 27 T cell receptor beta chains below were found in one sample sequenced in a study of shared clonotypes between healthy human individuals. The assay was immunoSEQ multiplex PCR, and TCRdb's table has in-frame clones only and misses some. The repertoire holds about 470,000 clones, 75% to 85% seen once, with about 13% in the top ten. Sample: PBMCs. Receptor source: a woman between 40 and 55 years old in good health. Some clones in this sample may be carry-over from other donors' samples.

V is TRBV30 and J is TRBJ2-1, with 8 bases aligning to TRBD2. The ends lost 4 bases at V and 7 bases at J; junction bases unmatched: 12. Per the germline V gene, CDR1 is GTSNPN and CDR2 is SVGIG (reference sequence). The CDR3 loop spans 15 amino acids. The CDR3 loop is CAWKDPGLDGNEQFF. CDR3 in DNA: TGTGCCTGGAAAGACCCGGGACTAGATGGAAATGAGCAGTTCTTC.

This clone was found a few times. The CDR3 sequence: CASSLEGLETQYF. The CDR3 nucleotides read TGTGCCAGCAGCTTAGAGGGCCTTGAGACCCAGTACTTC. The V gene is TRBV11-1, the J gene TRBJ2-5; D not resolved. The ends were cut back, 1 base at V and 5 bases at J, with 8 bases in the middle. CDR1 SGHAT and CDR2 FQDESV come from the germline V gene (reference sequence). The CDR3 length is 13 residues.

This chain connects TRBV25-1 to TRBJ1-4; tentatively, D is TRBD1 (6 bases). The germline gives CDR1 MGHDK, CDR2 SYGVNS. The CDR3 loop spans 15 amino acids. V lost 4 bases and J 0 bases, leaving 9 bases between the germline ends. The CDR3 reads CASSGGPTTNEKLFF. The CDR3 bases are TGTGCCAGCAGTGGGGGGCCCACAACTAATGAAAAACTGTTTTTT.

The chain uses TRBV7-6 and TRBJ2-3; the D gene is possibly TRBD2 (6 bases). Germline-derived CDR1 and CDR2 are SGHVS and FNYEAQ. V was trimmed by 2 bases and J by 4 bases, leaving 25 bases between them. This CDR3 has 19 residues. The CDR3 DNA reads TGTGCCAGCAGCTTAAGTGCTGCTGCAGGAGGGAGAGGTGCAGATACGCAGTATTTT. The encoded protein is CASSLSAAAGGRGADTQYF.

The V gene is TRBV28, the J gene TRBJ2-2; possible D gene TRBD1, 6 bases. Looked up from germline, CDR1 is MDHEN and CDR2 is SYDVKM. The CDR3 totals 15 residues. Trimming stripped 8 bases from V and 0 bases from J, with 13 bases between. The CDR3 bases are TGTGCCAGCCAGGACAGCTCCACGAACACCGGGGAGCTGTTTTTT. Translating it yields CASQDSSTNTGELFF.

This clone was counted between two and nine times. The chain is built from TRBV27 and TRBJ2-7, with TRBD2 as a possible D gene (6 bases). Trimming removed 6 bases at V and 5 bases at J, with 20 bases between. Germline values: CDR1 MNHEY, CDR2 SMNVEV (reference sequence). The CDR3 covers 15 residues. In DNA form, the CDR3 reads TGTGCCAGCAGGAGAGAAGGGACTTATAGGAACGAGCAGTACTTC. Protein sequence: CASRREGTYRNEQYF.

CDR3 region: CASSPDSVSYEQYF. The CDR3 DNA reads as TGCGCCAGCAGCCCCGACAGTGTATCCTACGAGCAGTACTTC. The chain has TRBV5-1 and TRBJ2-7, with D possibly being TRBD1 (5 bases). V lost 4 bases and J 1 base, leaving 12 bases between the germline ends. The CDR3 consists of 14 residues. Germline CDR1 reads SGHRS; CDR2 reads YFSETQ.

The genes are TRBV7-2 and TRBJ2-1; D unresolved. CDR3 length equals 15 residues. CDR1 and CDR2 from the germline V gene are SGHTA and FQGNSA. V was pared by 2 bases and J by 6 bases, with 14 bases between. CDR3 bases: TGTGCCAGCAGCTTAACGAGAGATCTCTTCAATGAGCAGTTCTTC. Its translation: CASSLTRDLFNEQFF.

V usage is TRBV7-9 and J usage is TRBJ2-5; 9 nucleotides line up with TRBD2. Trimming at V came to 1 base and at J to 5 bases, leaving 8 bases not matched to a gene. Germline lookup yields CDR1 SEHNR and CDR2 FQNEAQ (reference sequence). This CDR3 spans 16 amino acids. As DNA, the CDR3 is TGTGCCAGCAGCTTAGTTCCCTTCAGCGGGAGGGAGACCCAGTACTTC. This translates into CASSLVPFSGRETQYF.

J is TRBJ1-2 and V is TRBV9; 9 bases align to TRBD1. Germline-derived CDR1 and CDR2 are SGDLS and YYNGEE. Trimming at V came to 1 base and at J to 5 bases, leaving 6 bases not matched to a gene. The CDR3 covers 15 residues. CDR3: CASSVLPGQGYGYTF. The DNA for the CDR3 is TGTGCCAGCAGCGTACTTCCTGGACAGGGGTATGGCTACACCTTC.

This rearrangement joins TRBV19 to TRBJ2-1; 9 bases fit TRBD2. Germline V CDR1 and CDR2: LNHDA, SQIVND (reference sequence). CDR3 length: 14 amino acids. Trimming at V came to 7 bases and at J to 8 bases, leaving 9 bases not matched to a gene. As DNA, the CDR3 is TGTGCCAGTAAGGGCGCGGGAGGGATCGATGAGCAGTTCTTC. It codes for CASKGAGGIDEQFF. The full variable domain, completed using reference TRBV19 and TRBJ2-1, is DGGITQSPKYLFRKEGQNVTLSCEQNLNHDAMYWYRQDPGQGLRLIYYSQIVNDFQKGDIAEGYSVSREKKESFPLTVTSAQKNPTAFYLCASKGAGGIDEQFFGPGTRLTVL.

This rearrangement joins TRBV28 to TRBJ1-6; weak D call: TRBD1 (5 bases). Germline V gene data show CDR1 as MDHEN and CDR2 as SYDVKM. CDR3 length: 12 amino acids. V lost 6 bases, J lost 17 bases, and 17 bases lay in between. The CDR3 DNA reads TGTGCCAGCAGCCGATTGGACATTATGGTCCACTTT. Residues: CASSRLDIMVHF.

The chain couples TRBV21-1 to TRBJ2-3. TRBV21-1 is a documented pseudogene. This CDR3 is built from 15 residues. The CDR3: CASSKFGDRTDTQYF. CDR3 coding DNA: TGTGCCAGCAGCAAATTTGGGGATCGCACAGATACGCAGTATTTT.

J is TRBJ2-2 and V is TRBV9, with 9 nucleotides matching TRBD2. CDR1 SGDLS and CDR2 YYNGEE come from the germline V gene. The junction had 3 bases not matched to a gene; V was cut back by 0 bases and J by 6 bases. There are 15 residues in the CDR3. The CDR3 sequence: CASSVGEREAGELFF. DNA for the CDR3: TGTGCCAGCAGCGTAGGTGAGCGGGAGGCCGGGGAGCTGTTTTTT.

The chain links TRBV11-2 to TRBJ2-1; TRBD2 matches 11 bases. The length of the CDR3 is 15 residues. J lost 6 bases, V lost 5 bases, and 6 bases had no gene match. From germline, CDR1 is SGHAT and CDR2 FQNNGV. This chain's CDR3 is CASSELAGVGNEQFF. The CDR3 DNA reads TGTGCCAGCAGCGAACTAGCGGGAGTAGGCAATGAGCAGTTCTTC.

J is TRBJ2-4 and V is TRBV7-2, with D perhaps matching TRBD1 (6 bases). This CDR3 is built from 13 residues. The ends were cut back, 5 bases at V and 4 bases at J, with 9 bases in the middle. The germline gives CDR1 SGHTA, CDR2 FQGNSA. In DNA, the CDR3 is TGTGCCAGCAGCGAAGGGACAAAAAACATTCAGTACTTC. Its protein is CASSEGTKNIQYF.

V gene TRBV19 combines with J gene TRBJ2-5; tentative D call: TRBD2 (5 bases). CDR3 length: 16 amino acids. Deletions cut 6 bases from V and 1 base from J, with 18 bases between. CDR1 LNHDA and CDR2 SQIVND come from the germline V gene (reference sequence). The chain's CDR3 is CASSLRGRNAQETQYF. In DNA, the CDR3 is TGTGCCAGTAGCCTGAGAGGGCGGAACGCCCAAGAGACCCAGTACTTC.

The V call is TRBV7-9, the J call TRBJ2-3; TRBD2 aligns across 7 bases. From germline, CDR1 is SEHNR and CDR2 FQNEAQ (reference sequence). This CDR3 region has 15 residues. Trimming took 4 bases from V and 2 from J; bases not matched to a gene: 6. Here the CDR3 reads CASSSLAAYTDTQYF. The CDR3 DNA is TGTGCCAGCAGCTCCCTAGCGGCCTACACAGATACGCAGTATTTT.

The J gene is TRBJ1-3, the V gene TRBV28; D is unresolved. CDR1 and CDR2 (germline): MDHEN, SYDVKM. Trimming cost V 5 bases and J 4 bases, with 12 bases left between them. This CDR3 has 14 amino acids. CDR3 in DNA: TGTGCCAGCAGTACCAGCGGGGTCGGAAACACCATATATTTT. Translated, it gives CASSTSGVGNTIYF. Full variable domain (remainder filled in from reference TRBV28 and TRBJ1-3): DVKVTQSSRYLVKRTGEKVFLECVQDMDHENMFWYRQDPGLGLRLIYFSYDVKMKEKGDIPEGYSVSREKKERFSLILESASTNQTSMYLCASSTSGVGNTIYFGEGSWLTVV.

A remark on this clone: With only one base between it and a far larger clone, this is likely a read error. The chain is built from TRBV6-1 and TRBJ1-3; 10 bases align to TRBD1. The CDR3 sequence is 15 residues long. Germline assignment: CDR1 MNHNS and CDR2 SASEGT. In DNA form, the CDR3 reads TGTGCCAGCAGCTTGACAGGGGGCAAAGGAAACACCGTATATTTT. Its translation is CASSLTGGKGNTVYF.

About this clone itself: Other DNA sequences within the sample encode an identical CDR3. This CDR3 is CASSVAGDTGELFF. As DNA, the CDR3 is TGTGCCAGCAGCGTAGCTGGGGACACCGGGGAGCTGTTTTTT. The V call is TRBV9, the J call TRBJ2-2; the D is unclear. V gave up 0 bases and J gave up 3 bases, with 6 bases separating them. Germline CDR1 reads SGDLS; CDR2 reads YYNGEE. The CDR3 extends over 14 amino acids.

This chain links TRBV11-2 with TRBJ1-4; 7 bases match TRBD1. The CDR3 sequence is 14 residues long. Germline V lookup: CDR1 SGHAT, CDR2 FQNNGV. V was pared by 5 bases and J by 3 bases, with 3 bases of the junction left unmatched. The CDR3 DNA is TGTGCCAGCAGCCTCGACAGGGCTAATGAAAAACTGTTTTTT. Amino acids: CASSLDRANEKLFF. Full variable domain (outside the CDR3, taken from reference TRBV11-2 and TRBJ1-4): EAGVAQSPRYKIIEKRQSVAFWCNPISGHATLYWYQQILGQGPKLLIQFQNNGVVDDSQLPKDRFSAERLKGVDSTLKIQPAKLEDSAVYLCASSLDRANEKLFFGSGTQLSVL.

The V gene is TRBV12-1, the J gene TRBJ2-5; the table's TRBD2 call for D was not verified on the DNA. Near its end, the DNA agrees better with TRBJ2-7, so the J call may be wrong. TRBV12-1 is a listed pseudogene. CDR3 length: 12 amino acids. The CDR3 sequence is CASRPPTYEQYF. The CDR3 DNA sequence: TGTGCCAGCAGGCCCCCCACCTACGAGCAGTACTTC.

This clone was counted only a few times. The chain has TRBV7-2 and TRBJ2-3; 10 bases map to TRBD1. The CDR3 is 15 amino acids. The junction had 3 bases not matched to a gene; V was cut back by 3 bases and J by 3 bases. CDR1 is SGHTA, CDR2 FQGNSA, per germline. The CDR3, as DNA: TGTGCCAGCAGCTTGGGACAGGGGTTTACAGATACGCAGTATTTT. This sequence encodes CASSLGQGFTDTQYF.

This clone was seen more than once but under ten times. This chain joins TRBV4-1 and TRBJ2-1; 12 bases map to TRBD2. Germline-derived CDR1 and CDR2 are MGHRA and YSYEKL. With 4 bases clipped from V and 8 bases from J, the junction kept 6 bases outside the gene matches. The CDR3 has 15 residues. The CDR3: CASSPGLAGLHEQFF. CDR3 DNA: TGCGCCAGCAGCCCCGGACTAGCGGGACTTCATGAGCAGTTCTTC.

This chain uses TRBV4-1 with TRBJ2-3, with a possible D match to TRBD2 (6 bases). V was shortened by 1 base and J by 8 bases, with 16 bases between the two germline ends. Germline values: CDR1 MGHRA, CDR2 YSYEKL. The CDR3 is 15 amino acids. This chain's CDR3 is CASSQASGEWGTQYF. CDR3 in DNA: TGCGCCAGCAGCCAAGCGTCGGGAGAATGGGGTACGCAGTATTTT.

The genes are TRBV27 and TRBJ2-7; D ambiguous. Germline V lookup: CDR1 MNHEY, CDR2 SMNVEV (reference sequence). Trimming removed 6 bases from V and 3 bases from J, with 12 bases in between. This CDR3 contains 13 residues. The CDR3 sequence is CASSNLRSYEQYF. The CDR3 DNA is TGTGCCAGCAGCAACCTGAGGAGCTACGAGCAGTACTTC.